This TCR beta chain was identified during a study of CD8 T cells in Susac syndrome (dated by TCRdb to between 2019 and 2020). Study-wide context: Among the Susac syndrome patients who were sequenced, clinically active disease was present in five or six and clinical remission was observed in fewer than 10. At blood withdrawal, Susac syndrome patients were therapy-naive, treated with corticosteroids (with IVIg additionally given to some), or treated with IVIg alone. The study used repertoire sequencing to test whether antigen drove CD8+ T cell activation and differentiation in Susac syndrome. On the study overall, not on this receptor specifically: The number of individuals in the TCR sequencing and HLA analysis was recognized as being relatively small. In patients with Susac syndrome, the CD4+ T cell repertoire showed no detectable clonal expansion.

RNA was extracted with the RNeasy kit and about 0.45 to 1 ug was reverse transcribed using random hexamers. The immunoSEQ multiplex PCR assay, which covers 54 Vbeta and 13 Jbeta segments, was used to amplify TCR beta CDR3 regions. To correct PCR amplification bias, a synthetic template baseline was used for both primer optimization and computational correction. In the original analysis: Only productive sequences were kept, with reads annotated to V, D and J genes according to IMGT and analyzed in immunoSEQ Analyzer. Clonality was calculated as one minus the Shannon entropy normalized by log2 of the number of productive unique sequences. For each patient and control, public and private clones were evaluated within the 100 most prevalent clones. Susac-specific clones were defined as absent from healthy and MS cohorts, about 1,000 published viral clones and other ImmuneACCESS disease sequences. In-frame beta chains were kept once TCRdb had trimmed the public reads at Q25 with fastp and called clones with MiXCR. Every entry covers one CDR3 protein and lists the most common genes and DNA from its rows. The V and J calls follow TCRdb's processing rather than the paper's. The sample table lists about 180,000 distinct CDR3 sequences, approximately 94% of them with a count of one. 0.1% to 0.13% of the sample belongs to the ten largest clones.

V loses 4 bases, J loses 1 base, and the germline ends lie 13 bases apart. Counted from cysteine to phenylalanine, this CDR3 has 14 amino acids. Of all the DNA, just the CDR3 is kept, 42 bases in frame from base 1. Per the germline V gene (reference sequence), DFQATT is the CDR1 and SNEGSKA is the CDR2. Comment on this clonotype: Its antigen is unknown. Within one base of it there is no much larger clone, and no base qualities were kept.

High-throughput TCR beta sequencing profiled peripheral blood CD8+ and CD4+ T cells from healthy donors, Susac syndrome patients and multiple sclerosis patients. The Susac syndrome patients fulfilled recently defined diagnostic criteria for definite or probable disease. CD8+ TEMRA cells were enriched by FACS, while bulk CD8+ and CD4+ T cells were purified by magnetic negative isolation. Blood was collected in EDTA tubes and processed within 24 hours, with PBMCs isolated through density gradient centrifugation. PBMCs intended for TCR sequencing were frozen in liquid nitrogen and were later thawed in a 37 degrees C water bath. The sorted or isolated CD4+, CD8+ and CD8+ TEMRA cells reached a purity of at least 90%.

The chain uses TRBV20-1 and TRBJ1-1; perhaps TRBD1 is the D gene, with 6 bases matching. The receptor's source is a human donor with Susac syndrome. Sequenced: CD4+ T cells from PBMCs. The encoded CDR3 is CSATLGGRNTEAFF. The DNA sequence is TGCAGTGCTACTCTAGGGGGGCGGAACACTGAAGCTTTCTTT.